This record covers a single TCR beta chain. Its antigen is undetermined. Data came from immunoSEQ multiplex PCR; TCRdb stores just in-frame clones and leaves some out. This table holds about 82,000 clones, 72% found once. CDR1 and CDR2 from the germline V gene are LNHDA and SQIVND (reference sequence). CDR3 length: 14 amino acids. With V trimmed by 4 bases and J by 13 bases, 9 bases remained unmatched. The data were taken from a study of radiotherapy plus CTLA-4 blockade in lung cancer. Study summary: Of the patients, 18% showed objective responses and approximately 34% attained disease control.

Study results and caveats: Interferon-beta, together with early blood T cell clone dynamics, reportedly best predicted response. Among blood TCR repertoires after radiotherapy plus ipilimumab, tumor-derived clones expanded.

People whose metastatic non-small-cell lung cancer was chemo-refractory got focal radiation along with CTLA-4 blockade by ipilimumab. This receptor was identified in a human donor with non-small cell lung cancer that progressed on radiotherapy plus ipilimumab. The J gene is TRBJ2-5, the V gene TRBV19, with 13 bases matching TRBD2. The specimen comprised peripheral blood, sampled from a patient treated with radiotherapy plus ipilimumab. In DNA form, the CDR3 reads TGTGCCAGTAGTACGGGACTAGCGGGGCTGGATTGGTACTTC. Its protein is CASSTGLAGLDWYF. The complete variable domain, with remaining parts taken from reference TRBV19 and TRBJ2-5, reads DGGITQSPKYLFRKEGQNVTLSCEQNLNHDAMYWYRQDPGQGLRLIYYSQIVNDFQKGDIAEGYSVSREKKESFPLTVTSAQKNPTAFYLCASSTGLAGLDWYFGPGTRLLVL.